The 17 T cell receptor beta chains below come from one sample, sequenced in a study of cytomegalovirus exposure and HLA in healthy donors. Both 60 Vbeta primers and 13 Jbeta primers went into the PCR. Repertoires were generated with immunoSEQ multiplex PCR, while TCRdb's copy carries only in-frame clones and drops some. The data show some 130,000 clones, with approximately 61% seen just once and 2% to 3% held by the top ten. Sequencing was performed on PBMCs. The receptors shown here come from a woman aged 40 to 50 in good health and CMV-seronegative.

This clone has just a few counts. V and J are TRBV4-3 and TRBJ2-1; possibly TRBD2 for D (6 bases). V was pared by 0 bases and J by 8 bases, with 11 bases between. Germline CDR1 reads LGHNA; CDR2 reads YSLEER. The CDR3 extends over 14 amino acids. CDR3 sequence: CASSQEGGGYEQFF. In DNA form, the CDR3 reads TGCGCCAGCAGCCAAGAAGGAGGAGGGTATGAGCAGTTCTTC.

The chain uses TRBV10-3 and TRBJ1-5, with 8 bases lining up with TRBD1. CDR1 is ENHRY, CDR2 SYGVKD, per germline. CDR3 size: 17 residues. V lost 8 bases to trimming and J lost 9 bases; unmatched junction nucleotides: 21. In nucleotides, the CDR3 is TGTGCCATCCAACTGCGCACCGACAGGGGTTTAGTTCGGCCCCAGCATTTT. The encoded protein is CAIQLRTDRGLVRPQHF.

This chain joins TRBV5-6 and TRBJ2-2, with a weak D call TRBD2 (5 bases). The CDR3 spans 14 residues. Trimming shortened V by 2 bases and J by 6 bases, and 11 bases separated the two germline ends. In germline, CDR1 is SGHDT, CDR2 YYEEEE. Here the CDR3 DNA reads TGTGCCAGCAGCTTCGTTTCCGGGGCCGGGGAGCTGTTTTTT. Translated: CASSFVSGAGELFF. The full variable domain, in which reference TRBV5-6 and TRBJ2-2 provide the parts outside the CDR3, is DAGVTQSPTHLIKTRGQQVTLRCSPKSGHDTVSWYQQALGQGPQFIFQYYEEEERQRGNFPDRFSGHQFPNYSSELNVNALLLGDSALYLCASSFVSGAGELFFGEGSRLTVL.

This clone was seen a few times. This chain links TRBV7-3 with TRBJ2-1; 8 nucleotides line up with TRBD2. Trimming removed 5 bases from V and 6 bases from J; junction bases left unmatched: 6. CDR3 length: 14 amino acids. CDR1 and CDR2 (germline): SGHTA, FQGTGA. The CDR3 sequence: CASSSGGTSNEQFF. The CDR3 nucleotides are TGTGCCAGCAGCAGCGGCGGGACTAGCAATGAGCAGTTCTTC.

V is TRBV9 and J is TRBJ2-2, with D perhaps matching TRBD1 (5 bases). Between the trimmed V and J ends, which lost 3 bases and 3 bases, there was a span of 6 bases. The CDR3 is made up of 13 amino acids. CDR1 is SGDLS, CDR2 YYNGEE, per germline. This chain's CDR3 is CASSGGYTGELFF. CDR3 sequence (DNA): TGTGCCAGCAGCGGGGGCTACACCGGGGAGCTGTTTTTT.

The chain uses TRBV2 and TRBJ1-1, with D perhaps TRBD1 (6 bases). Trimming shortened V by 7 bases and J by 0 bases, and 12 bases separated the two germline ends. CDR3 length equals 14 residues. Germline V gene data show CDR1 as SNHLY and CDR2 as FYNNEI. Here the CDR3 reads CASTRGQLNTEAFF. DNA of the CDR3: TGTGCCAGCACTAGAGGACAGTTGAACACTGAAGCTTTCTTT.

The chain links TRBV4-2 to TRBJ1-1, with a weak D call TRBD1 (6 bases). CDR1 LGHNA and CDR2 YNFKEQ come from the germline V gene. The CDR3 runs 12 residues. The V and J ends lost 7 bases and 3 bases respectively, with 9 bases between them. The CDR3 loop reads CASTPGDTEAFF. The DNA of the CDR3 is TGTGCCAGCACCCCAGGGGACACTGAAGCTTTCTTT.

V and J are TRBV5-8 and TRBJ2-1; 8 bases line up with TRBD1. Trimming at V came to 4 bases and at J to 7 bases, leaving 4 bases not matched to a gene. Germline values: CDR1 SGHTS, CDR2 YDEGEE. CDR3 length equals 13 residues. The CDR3 sequence: CASSPDRANEQFF. The CDR3 coding sequence is TGTGCCAGCAGCCCGGACAGGGCGAATGAGCAGTTCTTC.

The chain employs TRBV6-5 and TRBJ1-2, with D possibly TRBD1 on 6 matching bases. Trimming stripped 6 bases from V and 2 bases from J, with 13 bases between. The CDR3 runs to 14 residues. Germline values: CDR1 MNHEY, CDR2 SVGAGI. CDR3 bases: TGTGCCAGCAGATCCTGGACAGACAACTATGGCTACACCTTC. Translating gives CASRSWTDNYGYTF.

V usage is TRBV25-1 and J usage is TRBJ1-5; D gene unclear. V lost 4 bases to trimming and J lost 4 bases, with 2 bases between them. The CDR3 is 11 residues long. CDR1 MGHDK and CDR2 SYGVNS come from the germline V gene. The CDR3 DNA reads as TGTGCCAGCAGTGCGAATCAGCCCCAGCATTTT. This translates into CASSANQPQHF.

The chain has TRBV9 and TRBJ1-2, with 9 bases matching TRBD1. V was clipped by 0 bases and J by 3 bases; unmatched bases: 3. This CDR3 has 15 amino acids. Germline V CDR1 and CDR2: SGDLS, YYNGEE. DNA for the CDR3: TGTGCCAGCAGCGTAGGGGACAGGGCGTACTATGGCTACACCTTC. Protein product: CASSVGDRAYYGYTF.

The chain has TRBV7-2 and TRBJ2-7, with 7 bases fitting TRBD2. J gave up 9 bases and V 5 bases, and 7 bases lay outside the gene matches. The CDR3 is 12 amino acids. Germline V gene lookup returns CDR1 SGHTA and CDR2 FQGNSA. The CDR3 bases are TGTGCCAGCAGCCGAGAGCGGGACGGGCAGTACTTC. Encoded protein: CASSRERDGQYF.

V gene TRBV9 combines with J gene TRBJ1-6, with D tentatively TRBD1 (6 bases). Germline lookup yields CDR1 SGDLS and CDR2 YYNGEE. V lost 3 bases to trimming and J lost 9 bases, with 19 bases between them. The CDR3 is made up of 16 amino acids. The CDR3 loop reads CASSAKPGQQASPLHF. The CDR3 DNA is TGTGCCAGCAGCGCCAAACCGGGACAACAAGCTTCACCCCTCCACTTT.

The chain employs TRBV29-1 and TRBJ2-5; tentative D call: TRBD2 (5 bases). Germline CDR1 reads SQVTM; CDR2 reads ANQGSEA. Trimming took off 4 bases at V and 9 bases at J, with 15 bases between the two ends. The length of the CDR3 is 12 residues. The CDR3 nucleotides are TGCAGCGTTGGCTTTGCCTCCGGGGCCCAGTACTTC. Amino acids: CSVGFASGAQYF. The full variable domain, completed using reference TRBV29-1 and TRBJ2-5, is SAVISQKPSRDICQRGTSLTIQCQVDSQVTMMFWYRQQPGQSLTLIATANQGSEATYESGFVIDKFPISRPNLTFSTLTVSNMSPEDSSIYLCSVGFASGAQYFGPGTRLLVL.

The chain employs TRBV28 and TRBJ1-4; no reliable D call. V gave up 5 bases and J gave up 2 bases, with 15 bases separating them. Germline CDR1 MDHEN, CDR2 SYDVKM. The CDR3 covers 16 residues. CDR3: CASSRFSLATNEKLFF. In DNA form, the CDR3 reads TGTGCCAGCAGTCGGTTTAGTCTAGCGACTAATGAAAAACTGTTTTTT.

The count of this clone is one. V and J are TRBV7-2 and TRBJ1-2, with TRBD1 matching 7 bases. With V trimmed by 3 bases and J by 1 base, 5 bases remained unmatched. This CDR3 is 15 amino acids long. CDR1 and CDR2 from the germline V gene are SGHTA and FQGNSA. The CDR3 is CASSFPTGYNYGYTF. The CDR3 bases are TGTGCCAGCAGCTTCCCGACAGGGTATAACTATGGCTACACCTTC. Combining the CDR3 with reference TRBV7-2 and TRBJ1-2 gives the whole variable domain GAGVSQSPSNKVTEKGKDVELRCDPISGHTALYWYRQSLGQGLEFLIYFQGNSAPDKSGLPSDRFSAERTGGSVSTLTIQRTQQEDSAVYLCASSFPTGYNYGYTFGSGTRLTVV.

The chain links TRBV29-1 to TRBJ1-1; 12 bases line up with TRBD1. V gave up 6 bases and J gave up 0 bases; unmatched junction bases: 11. The CDR3 is made up of 17 amino acids. Per the germline V gene, CDR1 is SQVTM and CDR2 is ANQGSEA. The CDR3 region is CSVSPGTGGFVNTEAFF. The CDR3 bases are TGCAGCGTCAGCCCCGGGACAGGGGGCTTCGTGAACACTGAAGCTTTCTTT.